Sequencing of this T cell receptor beta chain was carried out in a study of blood T cell repertoires in COVID-19. There are 15 residues in the CDR3. Per the germline V gene, CDR1 is SQVTM and CDR2 is ANQGSEA. Trimming cost V 7 bases and J 7 bases; bases outside gene matches: 14. Here immunoSEQ multiplex PCR was the method, and the copy in TCRdb shows in-frame clones only, minus some. In the table there are over 85,000 clones, 80% to 90% of which are singletons. The receptor was derived from a man aged 55 to 70 with acute or convalescent COVID-19. The specimen was peripheral blood. The chain combines TRBV29-1 with TRBJ2-1; 9 bases match TRBD2. The CDR3 DNA sequence: TGCAGCGCCGGGACGCGAGCGGGAGGTAAGAATGAGCAGTTCTTC. Encoded protein: CSAGTRAGGKNEQFF.